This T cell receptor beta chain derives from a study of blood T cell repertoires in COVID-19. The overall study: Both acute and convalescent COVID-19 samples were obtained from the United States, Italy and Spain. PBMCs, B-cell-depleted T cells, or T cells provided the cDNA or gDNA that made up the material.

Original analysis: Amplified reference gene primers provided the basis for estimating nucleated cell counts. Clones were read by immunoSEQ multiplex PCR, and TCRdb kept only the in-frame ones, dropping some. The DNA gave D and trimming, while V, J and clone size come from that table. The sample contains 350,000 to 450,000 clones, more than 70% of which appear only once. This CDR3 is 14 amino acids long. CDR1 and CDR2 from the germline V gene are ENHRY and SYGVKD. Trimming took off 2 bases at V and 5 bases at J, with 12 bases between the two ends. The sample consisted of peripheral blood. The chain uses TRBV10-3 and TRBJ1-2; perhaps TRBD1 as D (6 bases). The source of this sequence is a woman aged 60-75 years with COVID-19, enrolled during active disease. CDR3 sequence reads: CAISETGRGYGYTF. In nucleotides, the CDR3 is TGTGCCATCAGTGAGACGGGGAGGGGGTATGGCTACACCTTC.